This entry describes one T cell receptor (beta chain). CDR3 size: 15 residues. CDR1 is MNHEY and CDR2 is SMNVEV in the germline V gene (reference sequence). The V and J ends lost 7 bases and 9 bases, in that order; junction bases with no gene match: 9. The method was immunoSEQ multiplex PCR; TCRdb's version includes in-frame clones alone and lacks a portion of them. The sample has 70,000 to 85,000 clones, about 95% seen once. The sample comes from a study of technical replicates of blood from four donors. Sequenced: T cells isolated from PBMCs. The source is a human donor in good health. This chain links TRBV27 with TRBJ2-1; 13 bases are a match to TRBD2. CDR3 protein: CASTLGLAGRGEQFF. CDR3 in DNA: TGTGCCAGCACCCTGGGACTAGCGGGAAGGGGTGAGCAGTTCTTC.